A selection of T cell receptor beta chains follows, all from one sample in a study of T cells after posttransplantation cyclophosphamide. Repertoires were generated with immunoSEQ multiplex PCR, while TCRdb's copy carries only in-frame clones and drops some. The repertoire consists of under 50,000 clones, none detected only once. Sequences were obtained from PBMCs. Receptors were obtained from a man aged 35-49 years in good health, CMV-negative, and a related stem cell transplant donor. Each CDR3 is given with its conserved first and last residue. D genes are given only for firm matches. Sizes are listed as once, few, many or a size class.

d_call,j_call,clone_size,v_call,cdr3_aa,cdr3_nt
NA,TRBJ2-7,many,TRBV19,CASSPSIDSTEQYF,TGTGCCAGTAGTCCCTCCATCGACAGTACCGAGCAGTACTTC
NA,TRBJ2-3,many,TRBV2,CASSVEGSDTQYF,TGTGCCAGCAGTGTGGAGGGATCAGATACGCAGTATTTT
NA,TRBJ2-5,many,TRBV19,CASSTRSGSIGTQYF,TGTGCCAGTAGCACGCGATCGGGATCCATCGGGACCCAGTACTTC
NA,TRBJ2-7,many,TRBV18,CASSTLQGYQNEQYF,TGTGCCAGCTCAACTCTACAGGGCTATCAAAACGAGCAGTACTTC
NA,TRBJ2-1,many,TRBV28,CASSETIGQGVLAGGYNEQFF,TGTGCCAGCAGCGAAACAATAGGACAGGGTGTACTAGCGGGTGGCTACAATGAGCAGTTCTTC
TRBD1,TRBJ1-1,many,TRBV6-5,CASRTGGTEAFF,TGTGCCAGCAGGACAGGGGGCACTGAAGCTTTCTTT
NA,TRBJ1-2,many,TRBV5-8,CASPAHPTAEYGYTF,TGTGCCAGTCCAGCCCACCCAACAGCGGAATATGGCTACACCTTC
TRBD2,TRBJ2-1,many,TRBV5-6,CASSMGGDNEQFF,TGTGCCAGCAGCATGGGGGGGGACAATGAGCAGTTCTTC
TRBD1,TRBJ2-7,many,TRBV29-1,CSVDGTGSYEQYF,TGCAGCGTTGATGGGACAGGGTCCTACGAGCAGTACTTC
NA,TRBJ1-6,many,TRBV7-9,CASRRGNSPLHF,TGTGCCAGCCGGCGCGGGAATTCACCCCTCCACTTT
NA,TRBJ1-1,many,TRBV28,CASSRDTNRGDEAFF,TGTGCCAGCAGTCGGGACACTAACCGGGGGGATGAAGCTTTCTTT
NA,TRBJ2-1,many,TRBV7-2,CASKAEDLAYNEQFF,TGTGCCAGCAAAGCGGAGGACCTGGCTTACAATGAGCAGTTCTTC
NA,TRBJ1-1,many,TRBV5-1,CASSHGLGRTEAFF,TGCGCCAGCAGCCATGGTCTAGGTAGGACTGAAGCTTTCTTT
NA,TRBJ2-2,many,TRBV2,CASRLVYTGELFF,TGTGCCAGCAGGCTAGTTTACACCGGGGAGCTGTTTTTT
TRBD1,TRBJ2-7,many,TRBV5-1,CASSGGQGTYEQYF,TGCGCCAGCAGCGGGGGACAGGGCACCTACGAGCAGTACTTC
NA,TRBJ2-1,many,TRBV7-9,CASSSGRDNEQFF,TGTGCCAGCAGTTCCGGGAGAGACAATGAGCAGTTCTTC
NA,TRBJ2-3,many,TRBV6-5,CASSYGEVGTDTQYF,TGTGCCAGCAGTTACGGGGAGGTGGGCACAGATACGCAGTATTTT
NA,TRBJ1-5,many,TRBV6-6,CASSEDQPQHF,TGTGCCAGCAGTGAGGATCAGCCCCAGCATTTT
TRBD2,TRBJ2-7,many,TRBV2,CASRDLAARSYEQYF,TGTGCCAGCAGAGATCTAGCGGCGCGCTCCTACGAGCAGTACTTC
TRBD2,TRBJ2-5,many,TRBV7-3,CASSLVREGTQYF,TGTGCCAGCAGCTTAGTTCGGGAGGGGACCCAGTACTTC
NA,TRBJ1-2,many,TRBV7-2,CASSFGGNYGYTF,TGTGCCAGCAGCTTTGGGGGCAACTATGGCTACACCTTC
NA,TRBJ1-4,many,TRBV5-5,CASSSLQGKLFF,TGTGCCAGCAGCTCGCTACAGGGAAAACTGTTTTTT
TRBD2,TRBJ2-1,many,TRBV27,CASFGLAGGIEQFF,TGTGCCAGCTTTGGGCTAGCGGGAGGTATCGAGCAGTTCTTC
NA,TRBJ2-7,many,TRBV11-2,CASSLQGSYEQYF,TGTGCCAGCAGCTTGCAGGGTAGCTACGAGCAGTACTTC
NA,TRBJ1-1,many,TRBV7-9,CASSFNPQGTEAFF,TGTGCCAGCTCCTTCAACCCCCAGGGCACTGAAGCTTTCTTT
NA,TRBJ1-4,many,TRBV7-3,CASSFGQGEKLFF,TGTGCCAGCAGCTTCGGGCAGGGGGAAAAACTGTTTTTT
NA,TRBJ2-3,many,TRBV18,CASSPRDITDTQYF,TGTGCCAGCTCCCCTCGGGACATCACAGATACGCAGTATTTT
NA,TRBJ2-1,many,TRBV10-2,CASLGTGSNEQFF,TGCGCCAGCCTCGGAACAGGTTCCAATGAGCAGTTCTTC
TRBD2,TRBJ2-7,many,TRBV14,CASSPKLGVAGVYEQYF,TGTGCCAGCAGCCCAAAGCTCGGGGTAGCGGGGGTCTACGAGCAGTACTTC
NA,TRBJ2-3,many,TRBV7-6,CASSLVHDTQYF,TGTGCCAGCAGCTTAGTACACGATACGCAGTATTTT
NA,TRBJ2-5,many,TRBV5-6,CASRARGGGETQYF,TGTGCCAGCAGGGCGCGGGGCGGAGGCGAGACCCAGTACTTC
NA,TRBJ2-7,many,TRBV28,CASSPDAAGFPYEQYF,TGTGCCAGCAGTCCCGACGCAGCGGGCTTTCCTTACGAGCAGTACTTC
TRBD2,TRBJ2-7,many,TRBV4-1,CASSHPPGGSYEQYF,TGCGCCAGCAGCCACCCACCGGGGGGGTCCTACGAGCAGTACTTC
TRBD1,TRBJ2-7,many,TRBV4-2,CASSQHRGRGEQYF,TGTGCCAGCAGCCAACACAGGGGGCGCGGCGAGCAGTACTTC
NA,TRBJ2-5,many,TRBV7-8,CASSLALPGSEETQYF,TGTGCCAGCAGCTTAGCGCTTCCCGGTAGCGAGGAGACCCAGTACTTC
TRBD1,TRBJ1-2,many,TRBV6-5,CASSDTGGAGYTF,TGTGCCAGCAGTGACACAGGGGGCGCTGGCTACACCTTC
NA,TRBJ1-1,many,TRBV9,CASSVNVANTEAFF,TGTGCCAGCAGCGTTAACGTAGCCAACACTGAAGCTTTCTTT
TRBD1,TRBJ1-5,many,TRBV15,CATSSRQGNRKSNQPQHF,TGTGCCACCAGCAGTCGACAGGGGAATCGGAAAAGCAATCAGCCCCAGCATTTT
NA,TRBJ2-1,many,TRBV6-1,CASSEGVYNEQFF,TGTGCCAGCAGCGAAGGCGTCTACAATGAGCAGTTCTTC
NA,TRBJ1-5,many,TRBV28,CASTLQTGDNQPQHF,TGTGCCAGCACCCTTCAGACAGGCGACAATCAGCCCCAGCATTTT
TRBD1,TRBJ1-5,many,TRBV19,CASRMGQGGNQPQHF,TGTGCCAGTAGAATGGGACAGGGTGGCAATCAGCCCCAGCATTTT
NA,TRBJ2-1,many,TRBV29-1,CSGRPGLLSEQFF,TGCAGCGGTCGACCGGGACTCTTGAGTGAGCAGTTCTTC
NA,TRBJ2-5,many,TRBV7-2,CASSPDPGKETQYF,TGTGCCAGCAGCCCAGACCCAGGGAAAGAGACCCAGTACTTC
NA,TRBJ2-3,many,TRBV7-9,CASSLVADTQYF,TGTGCCAGCAGCTTAGTAGCAGATACGCAGTATTTT
TRBD1,TRBJ1-3,many,TRBV2,CATLTGSGNTIYF,TGTGCTACCCTGACAGGGTCTGGAAACACCATATATTTT
TRBD1,TRBJ2-5,many,TRBV18,CASSLGQAGQETQYF,TGTGCCAGCTCACTTGGACAGGCAGGCCAAGAGACCCAGTACTTC
NA,TRBJ1-3,many,TRBV7-2,CASSLDGAISGNTIYF,TGTGCCAGCAGCTTAGACGGTGCGATCTCTGGAAACACCATATATTTT
TRBD2,TRBJ2-1,many,TRBV6-6,CASTLRGLAGSAEQFF,TGTGCCAGCACCCTACGCGGACTAGCGGGATCGGCTGAGCAGTTCTTC
NA,TRBJ1-4,many,TRBV5-1,CASSLMGGDAEKLFF,TGCGCCAGCAGCTTGATGGGGGGAGACGCTGAAAAACTGTTTTTT
TRBD1,TRBJ2-3,many,TRBV6-5,CASSYGTGGGTDTQYF,TGTGCCAGCAGTTACGGGACAGGGGGCGGCACAGATACGCAGTATTTT
NA,TRBJ2-1,many,TRBV11-2,CASSLEATGSLFF,TGTGCCAGCAGCTTAGAAGCGACAGGTTCGTTGTTCTTC
TRBD1,TRBJ1-5,many,TRBV10-2,CASGQDSLGNQPQHF,TGCGCCAGCGGACAGGACAGTTTAGGCAATCAGCCCCAGCATTTT
TRBD2,TRBJ2-1,many,TRBV19,CASSRREGAGNEQFF,TGTGCCAGTAGTAGGCGGGAGGGCGCAGGCAATGAGCAGTTCTTC
TRBD2,TRBJ2-1,many,TRBV7-9,CASSWTSGHRGQFF,TGTGCCAGCAGCTGGACTAGCGGGCACCGAGGGCAGTTCTTC